This T cell receptor (beta chain) comes out of a study of blood T cell repertoires in COVID-19. As for the study in general: Samples taken during acute and convalescent COVID-19 were collected in the United States, Italy and Spain.

Sequencing used immunoSEQ multiplex PCR; TCRdb keeps in-frame clones, though not all of them. This sample has 150,000 to 200,000 clones, with about 93% found just once. CDR3 length: 15 residues. Germline V gives CDR1 SGDLS, CDR2 YYNGEE. Unmatched junction bases numbered 10, after V lost 5 bases and J lost 8 bases. Sequencing used peripheral blood. This chain links TRBV9 with TRBJ1-2; TRBD1 matches 12 bases. The receptor's source is a woman aged 45 to 65 with acute or convalescent COVID-19. The CDR3 loop reads CASSRGQGASRGYTF. CDR3 coding DNA: TGTGCCAGCAGTCGGGGACAGGGGGCTTCTAGGGGCTACACCTTC.